This TCR beta chain was recovered during a study of OX40 agonist ivuxolimab in advanced cancers. General study results and limits: Averaging showed that CD8+ T cells had more expanded clones than CD4+ did.

With regard to this clone: What it recognizes is unknown.

V was clipped by 5 bases and J by 1 base; unmatched bases: 5. CDR1 is SGHTA and CDR2 is FQGNSA in the germline V gene. The CDR3 has 16 amino acids. TCRdb's table, derived via immunoSEQ multiplex PCR, lists solely in-frame clones and lacks some. The sample has tens of thousands of clones, around 86% seen once. V and J are TRBV7-2 and TRBJ2-5; 12 bases match TRBD2. Sequenced here: CD4+ or CD8+ T cells sorted from blood, sampled in a trial of the OX40 agonist ivuxolimab. The sequence came from an adult with an advanced solid tumor such as melanoma, head and neck, liver or kidney cancer. The CDR3 nucleotides are TGTGCCAGCAGCCCCCGACTAGCGGGGGCCCAAGAGACCCAGTACTTC. Residues: CASSPRLAGAQETQYF.